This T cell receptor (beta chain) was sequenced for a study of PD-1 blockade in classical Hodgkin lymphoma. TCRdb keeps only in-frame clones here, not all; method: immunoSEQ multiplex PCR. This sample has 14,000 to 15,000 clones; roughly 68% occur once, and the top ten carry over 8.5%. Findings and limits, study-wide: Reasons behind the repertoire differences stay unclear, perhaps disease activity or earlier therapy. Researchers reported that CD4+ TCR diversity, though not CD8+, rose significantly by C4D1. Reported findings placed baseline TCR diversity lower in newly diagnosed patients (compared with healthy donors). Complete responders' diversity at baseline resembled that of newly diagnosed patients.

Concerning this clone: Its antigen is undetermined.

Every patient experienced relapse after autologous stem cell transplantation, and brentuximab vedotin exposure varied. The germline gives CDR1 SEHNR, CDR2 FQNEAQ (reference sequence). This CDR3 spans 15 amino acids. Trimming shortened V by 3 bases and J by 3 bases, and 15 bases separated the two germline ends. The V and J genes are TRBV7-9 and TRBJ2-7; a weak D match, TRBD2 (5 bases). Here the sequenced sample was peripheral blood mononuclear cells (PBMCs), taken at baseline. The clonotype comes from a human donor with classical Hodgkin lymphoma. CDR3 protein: CASSFSEVAFYEQYF. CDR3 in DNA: TGTGCCAGCAGCTTTAGCGAGGTTGCGTTCTACGAGCAGTACTTC.